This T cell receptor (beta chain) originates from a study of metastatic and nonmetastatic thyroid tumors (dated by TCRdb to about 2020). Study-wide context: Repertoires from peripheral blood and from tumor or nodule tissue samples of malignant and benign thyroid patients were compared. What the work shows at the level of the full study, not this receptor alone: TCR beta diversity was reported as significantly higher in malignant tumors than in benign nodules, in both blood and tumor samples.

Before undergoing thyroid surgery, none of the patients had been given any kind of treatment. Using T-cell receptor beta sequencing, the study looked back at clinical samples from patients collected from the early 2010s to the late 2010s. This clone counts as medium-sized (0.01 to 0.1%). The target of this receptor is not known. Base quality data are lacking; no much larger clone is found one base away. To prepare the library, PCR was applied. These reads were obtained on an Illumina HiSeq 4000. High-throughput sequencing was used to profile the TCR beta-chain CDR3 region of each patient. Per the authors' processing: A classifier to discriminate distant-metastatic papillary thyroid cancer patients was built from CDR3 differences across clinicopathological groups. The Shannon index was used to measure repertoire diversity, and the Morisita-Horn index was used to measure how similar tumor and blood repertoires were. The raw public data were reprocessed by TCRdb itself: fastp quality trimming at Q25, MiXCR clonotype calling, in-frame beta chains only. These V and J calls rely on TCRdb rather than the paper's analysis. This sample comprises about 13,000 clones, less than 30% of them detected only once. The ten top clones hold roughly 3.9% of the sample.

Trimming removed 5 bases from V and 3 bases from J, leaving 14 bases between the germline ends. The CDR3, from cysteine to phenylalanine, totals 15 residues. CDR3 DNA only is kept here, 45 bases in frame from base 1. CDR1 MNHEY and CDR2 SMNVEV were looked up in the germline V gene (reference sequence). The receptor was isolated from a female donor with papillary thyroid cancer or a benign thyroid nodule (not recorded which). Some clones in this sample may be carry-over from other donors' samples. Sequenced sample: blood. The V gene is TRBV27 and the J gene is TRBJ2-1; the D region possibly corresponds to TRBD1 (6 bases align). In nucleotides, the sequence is TGTGCCAGCAGTAGACAGGCGGACTTCTACAATGAGCAGTTCTTC. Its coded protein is CASSRQADFYNEQFF.